Sequencing of this T cell receptor (beta chain) was carried out in a study of OX40 agonist ivuxolimab in advanced cancers. Comment on this clone: The antigen is undetermined.

Assay: immunoSEQ multiplex PCR; the TCRdb copy retains only in-frame clones and omits some. Here the sample spans tens of thousands of clones, 86% being singletons. Germline V CDR1 and CDR2: MNHNS, SASEGT. This CDR3 comprises 15 residues. V dropped 0 bases and J dropped 4 bases, with 7 bases sitting between them. Whole-study findings and limits: Averaged across samples, CD8+ T cells carried more expanded clones than CD4+ did.

The origin of this receptor is an adult with an advanced solid tumor such as melanoma, head and neck, liver or kidney cancer. The sample in question was CD4+ or CD8+ T cells sorted from blood, obtained in a trial of the OX40 agonist ivuxolimab. The chain carries TRBV6-1 and TRBJ1-6, with D hard to call. Here the CDR3 DNA reads TGTGCCAGCAGTGAAGCGGGTAGATATAATTCACCCCTCCACTTT. Its protein product is CASSEAGRYNSPLHF.